These 27 T cell receptor beta chains were sequenced from one sample in a study of tumor-infiltrating lymphocytes in oesophageal squamous cell carcinoma. One entry per CDR3 protein, called by TCRdb with MiXCR from the PCR reads. The sample lists about 10,000 distinct CDR3 sequences, 55% to 75% occurring once. What was sequenced was esophageal tumor tissue. Receptors originate from a female donor with esophageal squamous cell carcinoma.

The chain employs TRBV5-5 and TRBJ2-5, with D hard to call. CDR3 length: 14 residues. Per germline, CDR1 SGHKS and CDR2 YYEKEE (reference sequence). V was cut by 0 bases and J by 5 bases, with 11 bases left in between. CDR3 coding DNA: TGTGCCAGCAGCTTGGTTGTCCCTTGGGAGACCCAGTACTTC. Protein product: CASSLVVPWETQYF.

J is TRBJ2-4 and V is TRBV7-2, with 8 bases that match TRBD2. There are 16 residues in the CDR3. The junction had 5 bases not matched to a gene; V was cut back by 4 bases and J by 0 bases. CDR1 and CDR2 from the germline V gene are SGHTA and FQGNSA. The CDR3 region has the DNA TGTGCCAGCAGCTCCGGGACTAGACTAGCCAAAAACATTCAGTACTTC. It encodes CASSSGTRLAKNIQYF.

The V call is TRBV28, the J call TRBJ2-3, with 10 bases lining up with TRBD1. The junction had 5 bases not matched to a gene; V was cut back by 5 bases and J by 3 bases. Per the germline V gene, CDR1 is MDHEN and CDR2 is SYDVKM. CDR3 length: 15 residues. CDR3 amino acids: CASSRDRGWTDTQYF. CDR3 in DNA: TGTGCCAGCAGTCGGGACAGGGGTTGGACAGATACGCAGTATTTT.

The DNA for the CDR3 is TGTGCCAGCGCCGCAGACCTCGTTGTTACTGAGCAGTTCTTC. Its translation: CASAADLVVTEQFF. The chain joins TRBV7-2 to TRBJ2-1; D not certain. This CDR3 region has 14 residues. Looked up from germline, CDR1 is SGHTA and CDR2 is FQGNSA. V dropped 8 bases and J dropped 9 bases, with 20 bases sitting between them.

The CDR3 nucleotides read TGTGCCAGCAGTTCTGGACTTATCTACAATGAGCAGTTCTTC. It codes for CASSSGLIYNEQFF. V usage is TRBV6-8 and J usage is TRBJ2-1; a weak D match, TRBD2 (5 bases). Trimming left V 4 bases short and J 3 bases short, with 10 bases between. Per the germline V gene, CDR1 is MNHGY and CDR2 is SAAAGT. CDR3 length: 14 residues.

By share, this clonotype counts as medium-sized (0.01 to 0.1%). A much bigger clone sits one base away, suggesting this may be a read error. The chain uses TRBV6-1 and TRBJ2-7; D not resolved. CDR1 MNHNS and CDR2 SASEGT come from the germline V gene. This CDR3 region has 11 residues. The V end was cut by 5 bases, the J end by 7 bases, with 9 bases between. CDR3 coding DNA: TGTGCCAGCAGTTATTACAATGAGCAGTACTTC. Protein product: CASSYYNEQYF.

This clonotype is medium-sized within its sample. This sequence may be a read error, since a much larger clone differs from it by one base. The gene calls are TRBV19 and TRBJ2-5; unclear D gene. The germline V gene has CDR1 LNHDA and CDR2 SQIVND (reference sequence). The CDR3 has 13 amino acids. V lost 1 base, J lost 11 bases, and 14 bases lay in between. CDR3 sequence (DNA): TGTGCCAGTAGTATAGCGGGTTTGAATGAGCAGTACTTC. This translates into CASSIAGLNEQYF.

A single count supports this clonotype. The CDR3 loop is CASSLLGGQYF. CDR3 nucleotide sequence: TGTGCCAGCAGCTTACTAGGCGGGCAGTATTTT. The chain links TRBV7-2 to TRBJ2-3; D not resolved. Trimming pared 2 bases from V and 11 bases from J, leaving 8 bases between. CDR3 size: 11 residues. Per the germline V gene, CDR1 is SGHTA and CDR2 is FQGNSA.

The V call is TRBV7-2, the J call TRBJ2-3; 7 bases fit TRBD1. Germline lookup yields CDR1 SGHTA and CDR2 FQGNSA. Unmatched junction bases numbered 5, after V lost 5 bases and J lost 0 bases. CDR3 length equals 15 residues. The CDR3 DNA reads as TGTGCCAGCAGCACTCTACAGGGGAGCACAGATACGCAGTATTTT. It encodes CASSTLQGSTDTQYF. Based on the CDR3 plus reference TRBV7-2 and TRBJ2-3, the full variable domain is GAGVSQSPSNKVTEKGKDVELRCDPISGHTALYWYRQSLGQGLEFLIYFQGNSAPDKSGLPSDRFSAERTGGSVSTLTIQRTQQEDSAVYLCASSTLQGSTDTQYFGPGTRLTVL.

This chain links TRBV7-2 with TRBJ2-7, with D possibly TRBD2 on 5 matching bases. This CDR3 comprises 10 residues. Germline CDR1 and CDR2: SGHTA and FQGNSA. V lost 8 bases and J lost 12, with 14 bases in between. The DNA of the CDR3 is TGTGCCAGCGGACCGAGAAGCGGGTACTTC. Its protein product is CASGPRSGYF.

The chain employs TRBV28 and TRBJ2-5; D is possibly TRBD1 or TRBD2 (5 bases each). CDR1 and CDR2 (germline): MDHEN, SYDVKM. CDR3 length equals 17 residues. The germline V and J ends were trimmed by 3 bases and 2 bases, with 19 bases remaining between them. This CDR3 reads CASSFRMVGDGQETQYF. Written as DNA, the CDR3 is TGTGCCAGCAGTTTTCGGATGGTGGGGGACGGACAAGAGACCCAGTACTTC.

The rearrangement links TRBV6-1 to TRBJ1-1, with 9 nucleotides matching TRBD1. Trimming cost V 6 bases and J 12 bases; bases outside gene matches: 11. The CDR3 length is 13 residues. Germline assignment: CDR1 MNHNS and CDR2 SASEGT. CDR3 region: CASSPRDREVTFF. The CDR3 coding sequence is TGTGCCAGCAGCCCCCGGGACAGGGAGGTAACTTTCTTT.

This clonotype was seen only once. The chain employs TRBV6-6 and TRBJ2-6; D is possibly TRBD1 (6 bases). Trimming removed 6 bases from V and 1 base from J, with 10 bases in between. CDR1 MNHNY and CDR2 SVGAGI come from the germline V gene (reference sequence). CDR3 length equals 15 residues. The CDR3, as DNA: TGTGCCAGCAGGACCAGGGGTTCTGGGGCCAACGTCCTGACTTTC. It specifies CASRTRGSGANVLTF.

The chain recombines TRBV18 with TRBJ1-3; a possible D gene is TRBD1 (5 bases). V was pared by 3 bases and J by 5 bases, with 5 bases between. The length of the CDR3 is 12 residues. Germline V gene data show CDR1 as KGHSH and CDR2 as LQKENI. The CDR3 DNA reads TGTGCCAGCTCACCGGGGCGAAACACCATATATTTT. Its translation: CASSPGRNTIYF.

A remark on this clonotype: A read error may account for a junction end that differs from germline. The rearrangement links TRBV7-6 to TRBJ2-5, with unresolved D. The CDR3 runs to 14 residues. The V gene's germline CDR1 is SGHVS and CDR2 FNYEAQ. The CDR3 DNA is TGTGCTAGCAGCTTAGGGTCCGGACGGGAGACCCAGTACTTC. Protein product: CASSLGSGRETQYF.

The chain recombines TRBV7-4 with TRBJ2-1; D is tentatively TRBD1 or TRBD2 (6 bases each). V lost 2 bases and J 0 bases, leaving 14 bases between the germline ends. CDR3 size: 17 residues. Looked up from germline, CDR1 is SGHVT and CDR2 is SQSDAQ. The chain's CDR3 is CASSLLRGAGSYNEQFF. As DNA, the CDR3 is TGTGCCAGCAGCTTACTAAGGGGGGCAGGCTCCTACAATGAGCAGTTCTTC. The complete variable domain, with remaining parts taken from reference TRBV7-4 and TRBJ2-1, reads GAGVSQSPRYKVAKRGRDVALRCDSISGHVTLYWYRQTLGQGSEVLTYSQSDAQRDKSGRPSGRFSAERPERSVSTLKIQRTEQGDSAVYLCASSLLRGAGSYNEQFFGPGTRLTVL.

The V call is TRBV7-2, the J call TRBJ1-4; a weak D match, TRBD1 (6 bases). Per germline, CDR1 SGHTA and CDR2 FQGNSA. V was cut by 4 bases and J by 0 bases, with 9 bases left in between. The CDR3 contains 15 residues. CDR3 loop: CASSSDSATNEKLFF. In DNA form, the CDR3 reads TGTGCCAGCAGCTCGGACAGCGCAACTAATGAAAAACTGTTTTTT.

J is TRBJ2-3 and V is TRBV6-5; 8 bases line up with TRBD1. V was clipped by 0 bases and J by 4 bases; unmatched bases: 3. Germline V lookup: CDR1 MNHEY, CDR2 SVGAGI. The CDR3 totals 15 residues. The CDR3 protein is CASSYSTGVADTQYF. In DNA, the CDR3 is TGTGCCAGCAGTTACTCGACAGGGGTAGCAGATACGCAGTATTTT.

The V gene is TRBV5-1, the J gene TRBJ2-1; TRBD1 aligns across 8 bases. The CDR3 spans 14 residues. The V and J ends lost 4 bases and 5 bases, in that order; junction bases with no gene match: 5. Germline CDR1 and CDR2: SGHRS and YFSETQ. Written as DNA, the CDR3 is TGCGCCAGCAGCCACGACAGGGGCGACAATGAGCAGTTCTTC. It yields the protein CASSHDRGDNEQFF.

Only one count was recorded for this clonotype. The rearrangement joins TRBV11-2 to TRBJ2-7, with 7 bases aligning to TRBD1. The J call may be wrong; the DNA end is better matched by TRBJ2-5. Germline-derived CDR1 and CDR2 are SGHAT and FQNNGV. The CDR3 runs 14 residues. CDR3 protein: CASSSGQLQETQYF. DNA for the CDR3: TGTGCCAGCAGCTCGGGACAGCTCCAAGAGACCCAGTACTTC.

The V and J genes are TRBV28 and TRBJ1-1; weak D call: TRBD1 (6 bases). V was shortened by 7 bases and J by 2 bases, with 17 bases between the two germline ends. Per germline, CDR1 MDHEN and CDR2 SYDVKM. This CDR3 is built from 15 residues. Here the CDR3 reads CASNRGRGGNTEAFF. The CDR3 nucleotides read TGTGCCAGCAATCGGGGCCGGGGGGGCAACACTGAAGCTTTCTTT. Combining the CDR3 with reference TRBV28 and TRBJ1-1 gives the whole variable domain DVKVTQSSRYLVKRTGEKVFLECVQDMDHENMFWYRQDPGLGLRLIYFSYDVKMKEKGDIPEGYSVSREKKERFSLILESASTNQTSMYLCASNRGRGGNTEAFFGQGTRLTVV.

Only a few counts were recorded for this clonotype. This chain links TRBV7-6 with TRBJ2-5; 9 bases fit TRBD2. The J call could be wrong; TRBJ2-1 is a better fit for the DNA end. The germline CDR1 and CDR2 sequences are SGHVS and FNYEAQ. The CDR3 has 15 amino acids. CDR3 protein: CASSFGLAGRGEQFF. DNA for the CDR3: TGTGCCAGCAGCTTCGGTCTAGCGGGACGGGGTGAGCAGTTCTTC.

Comment on this clonotype: A junction end diverges from the germline sequence, so it may reflect a read error. The rearrangement joins TRBV3-1 to TRBJ2-4; 7 positions agree with TRBD1. Germline V CDR1 and CDR2: LGHDT, YNNKEL (reference sequence). This CDR3 region has 16 residues. DNA of the CDR3: TGTGCCAGCAGCCAAGATTCCGGCAGGGGGAATTCACCCCTCCACTTC. Translating gives CASSQDSGRGNSPLHF. The full variable domain, in which reference TRBV3-1 and TRBJ2-4 provide the parts outside the CDR3, is DTAVSQTPKYLVTQMGNDKSIKCEQNLGHDTMYWYKQDSKKFLKIMFSYNNKELIINETVPNRFSPKSPDKAHLNLHINSLELGDSAVYFCASSQDSGRGNSPLHFGAGTRLSVL.

A single count supports this clonotype. V gene TRBV7-8 combines with J gene TRBJ1-4, with D maybe TRBD1 (5 bases). Trimming left V 1 base short and J 5 bases short, with 11 bases between. There are 15 residues in the CDR3. The V gene's germline CDR1 is SGHVS and CDR2 FQNEAQ. CDR3 residues: CASSLVEGWNEKLFF. As DNA, the CDR3 is TGTGCCAGCAGCTTAGTGGAGGGGTGGAATGAAAAACTGTTTTTT.

Comment on this clonotype: This CDR3 is missing its conserved last phenylalanine or tryptophan, likely due to a read error. Because the CDR3's place on the DNA is in doubt, the DNA is left out and the CDR3 is given as listed by TCRdb. The rearrangement joins TRBV7-3 to TRBJ2-6; the table's D gene call, TRBD2, was not cross checked with the DNA. Germline CDR1 SGHTA, CDR2 FQGTGA. The CDR3 is made up of 15 amino acids, end residues included. The CDR3 sequence is CASSLVAKSPLHFGN.

The chain carries TRBV6-5 and TRBJ2-7; maybe TRBD1 (7 bases). The V and J ends lost 2 bases and 2 bases respectively, with 13 bases between them. The germline V gene has CDR1 MNHEY and CDR2 SVGAGI. The CDR3 contains 15 residues. CDR3 nucleotide sequence: TGTGCCAGCAGTTACGCCGGGGGACAGACCTACGAGCAGTACTTC. Translation gives CASSYAGGQTYEQYF.

This rearrangement joins TRBV7-8 to TRBJ2-6, with unresolved D. Germline CDR1 and CDR2: SGHVS and FQNEAQ. The CDR3 sequence is 19 residues long. V was trimmed by 1 base and J by 0 bases, leaving 16 bases between them. For the CDR3, the DNA is TGTGCCAGCAGCTTAGTTTGGGGATACTCCCCCTCTGGGGCCAACGTCCTGACTTTC. Amino acid sequence: CASSLVWGYSPSGANVLTF.